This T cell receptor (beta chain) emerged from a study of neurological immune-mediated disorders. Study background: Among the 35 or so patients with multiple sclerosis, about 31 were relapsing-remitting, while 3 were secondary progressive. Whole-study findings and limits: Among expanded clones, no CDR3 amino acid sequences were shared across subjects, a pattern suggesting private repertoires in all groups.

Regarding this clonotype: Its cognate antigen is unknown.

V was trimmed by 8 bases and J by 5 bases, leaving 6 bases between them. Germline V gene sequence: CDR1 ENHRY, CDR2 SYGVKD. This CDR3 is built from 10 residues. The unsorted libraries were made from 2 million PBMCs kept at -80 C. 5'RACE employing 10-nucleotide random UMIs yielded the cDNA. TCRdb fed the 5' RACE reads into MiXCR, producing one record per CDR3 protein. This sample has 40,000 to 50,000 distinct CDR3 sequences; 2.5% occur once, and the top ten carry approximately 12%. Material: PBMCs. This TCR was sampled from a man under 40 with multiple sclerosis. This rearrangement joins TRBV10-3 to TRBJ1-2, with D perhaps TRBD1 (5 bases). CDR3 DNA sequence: TGTGCCATCGGACAATATGGCTACACCTTC. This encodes CAIGQYGYTF.